Below are 10 T cell receptor beta chains sequenced from a single sample in a study of PD-1 blockade in classical Hodgkin lymphoma. Each and every patient relapsed after autologous stem cell transplantation, and patients got differing brentuximab vedotin exposure. Assay used: immunoSEQ multiplex PCR; TCRdb lists only in-frame clones, some missing. The table has about 46,000 clones, about 73% seen once. Sample: peripheral blood mononuclear cells (PBMCs), taken at baseline. These TCRs come from a human donor with classical Hodgkin lymphoma.

This clone turned up a few times. As DNA, the CDR3 is TGCGCCAGCAGTGAGGACCGGTACGAGCAGTACTTC. Protein sequence: CASSEDRYEQYF. The chain employs TRBV10-2 and TRBJ2-7, with D unresolved. Deletions cut 2 bases from V and 4 bases from J, with 6 bases between. Germline CDR1 and CDR2: WSHSY and SAAADI. The CDR3 consists of 12 residues.

The rearrangement joins TRBV7-2 to TRBJ1-1, with TRBD1 matching over 7 bases. The CDR3 runs to 13 residues. Germline V gene sequence: CDR1 SGHTA, CDR2 FQGNSA. V shed 3 bases and J 4 bases; nucleotides not matched to a gene: 2. The CDR3 nucleotides read TGTGCCAGCAGCTTCAAGGGGGCCACTGAAGCTTTCTTT. Translated, it gives CASSFKGATEAFF.

The chain is built from TRBV19 and TRBJ1-2; perhaps TRBD1 as D (6 bases). V was cut by 4 bases and J by 2 bases, with 8 bases left in between. CDR1 is LNHDA, CDR2 SQIVND, per germline (reference sequence). The CDR3 totals 13 residues. The CDR3 protein is CASSTTGNYGYTF. DNA of the CDR3: TGTGCCAGTAGTACAACAGGGAACTATGGCTACACCTTC.

This clone was detected only once. The V gene is TRBV5-1, the J gene TRBJ2-3, with TRBD2 as a possible D gene (5 bases). With 2 bases removed from V and 1 base from J, the gap between germline ends came to 14 bases. Germline lookup yields CDR1 SGHRS and CDR2 YFSETQ. The CDR3 sequence is 16 residues long. The CDR3 DNA reads TGCGCCAGCAGCTTTAACCCCGGAGGACGCACAGATACGCAGTATTTT. Its protein product is CASSFNPGGRTDTQYF. Looking up the rest from reference TRBV5-1 and TRBJ2-3 gives the full variable domain: KAGVTQTPRYLIKTRGQQVTLSCSPISGHRSVSWYQQTPGQGLQFLFEYFSETQRNKGNFPGRFSGRQFSNSRSEMNVSTLELGDSALYLCASSFNPGGRTDTQYFGPGTRLTVL.

CDR3 residues: CASSLVSGDSTDTQYF. The DNA of the CDR3 is TGTGCCAGCAGCTTAGTTAGCGGGGATAGCACAGATACGCAGTATTTT. The chain uses TRBV7-2 and TRBJ2-3; 8 bases align to TRBD2. The CDR3 has 16 residues. The germline CDR1 and CDR2 sequences are SGHTA and FQGNSA. Germline trimming cut 1 base from V and 0 bases from J; bases unmatched to any gene: 3.

The chain uses TRBV2 and TRBJ1-5; D may be TRBD1 (6 bases). CDR3 length: 14 amino acids. Germline CDR1 reads SNHLY; CDR2 reads FYNNEI. V was cut by 7 bases and J by 0 bases, with 10 bases left in between. In DNA form, the CDR3 reads TGTGCCAGCAAGACAGGTAATAGCAATCAGCCCCAGCATTTT. Translation gives CASKTGNSNQPQHF. Full variable domain (missing parts from reference TRBV2 and TRBJ1-5): EPEVTQTPSHQVTQMGQEVILRCVPISNHLYFYWYRQILGQKVEFLVSFYNNEISEKSEIFDDQFSVERPDGSNFTLKIRSTKLEDSAMYFCASKTGNSNQPQHFGDGTRLSIL.

This clone was seen at least ten times. The chain links TRBV7-6 to TRBJ1-2, with TRBD1 matching 12 bases. The CDR3 extends over 15 amino acids. Germline-derived CDR1 and CDR2 are SGHVS and FNYEAQ. V gave up 5 bases and J gave up 4 bases; unmatched junction bases: 5. The CDR3 DNA follows: TGTGCCAGCAGCCCAGGGACAGGGGGCGTCTATGGCTACACCTTC. Translated, it gives CASSPGTGGVYGYTF.

The rearrangement joins TRBV19 to TRBJ1-1, with TRBD1 matching over 8 bases. J lost 4 bases, V lost 4 bases, and 8 bases had no gene match. The CDR3 length is 15 residues. Germline CDR1 LNHDA, CDR2 SQIVND (reference sequence). The CDR3 loop is CASSTPGGWSTEAFF. DNA for the CDR3: TGTGCCAGTAGTACCCCAGGGGGCTGGAGCACTGAAGCTTTCTTT.

In its sample, this clone was seen once. This chain uses TRBV19 with TRBJ2-7, with TRBD2 as a possible D gene (5 bases). V lost 5 bases, J lost 1 base, and 12 bases lay in between. Per germline, CDR1 LNHDA and CDR2 SQIVND (reference sequence). The CDR3 is made up of 14 amino acids. Here the CDR3 DNA reads TGTGCCAGTAGTTTTCCGGGAAGGTCCTACGAGCAGTACTTC. Amino acids: CASSFPGRSYEQYF. Full variable domain (rest looked up from reference TRBV19 and TRBJ2-7): DGGITQSPKYLFRKEGQNVTLSCEQNLNHDAMYWYRQDPGQGLRLIYYSQIVNDFQKGDIAEGYSVSREKKESFPLTVTSAQKNPTAFYLCASSFPGRSYEQYFGPGTRLTVT.

This clone appeared a few times. The chain joins TRBV29-1 to TRBJ1-1; 9 positions match TRBD1. Germline CDR1 reads SQVTM; CDR2 reads ANQGSEA. CDR3 length: 14 amino acids. V gave up 6 bases and J gave up 0 bases; unmatched junction bases: 5. The chain's CDR3 is CSVVRQGVNTEAFF. In DNA form, the CDR3 reads TGCAGCGTCGTAAGACAGGGGGTGAACACTGAAGCTTTCTTT. The full variable domain, with the rest looked up from reference TRBV29-1 and TRBJ1-1, is SAVISQKPSRDICQRGTSLTIQCQVDSQVTMMFWYRQQPGQSLTLIATANQGSEATYESGFVIDKFPISRPNLTFSTLTVSNMSPEDSSIYLCSVVRQGVNTEAFFGQGTRLTVV.